One sample yielded the 32 T cell receptor beta chains listed below, sequenced in a study of response to subunit inactivated influenza vaccine listed by TCRdb under 2018. Library method: RT-PCR. The data were produced on an Illumina HiSeq 2500. Clones were called with MiXCR by TCRdb after fastp trimmed the public reads at Q25, and only in-frame beta chains were retained. Under each unique CDR3 protein, matching rows form one entry showing the most common genes and DNA. This sample has about 180,000 distinct CDR3 sequences in its table, and about a tenth of those were observed once. The ten largest clonotypes hold 9.5% to 13% of the sample. This specimen was non-naive T cells sorted from PBMCs, taken on the day of vaccination. The meaning of the sample's cell subset or site label: memory T cell fraction. These receptors originate from a man aged 45-65 years who received an inactivated influenza vaccine. Donor details come from another sample of the same person, matched by shared clones.

This clonotype was observed a few times. The rearrangement uses TRBV7-9 and TRBJ1-1, with D tentatively TRBD1 (5 bases). This CDR3 has 14 amino acids. Germline V gene lookup returns CDR1 SEHNR and CDR2 FQNEAQ (reference sequence). V lost 6 bases and J 1 base, leaving 12 bases between the germline ends. In DNA form, the CDR3 reads TGTGCCAGCAGTAAGGCCGGGGCGAACACTGAAGCTTTCTTT. This translates into CASSKAGANTEAFF.

This clonotype was recorded many times. V usage is TRBV6-2 or TRBV6-3 and J usage is TRBJ2-5, with 9 bases lining up with TRBD2. This CDR3 spans 18 amino acids. V dropped 2 bases and J dropped 2; count of bases not matched to a gene: 12. Germline-derived CDR1 and CDR2 are MNHEY and SVGEGT. The CDR3 spells CASSYGVRLAAFQETQYF. The CDR3 bases are TGTGCCAGCAGTTACGGCGTTCGACTAGCGGCATTTCAAGAGACCCAGTACTTC.

The V and J genes are TRBV4-3 and TRBJ1-6; no clear D gene. V was cut by 4 bases and J by 7 bases, with 8 bases left in between. Germline CDR1 and CDR2: LGHNA and YSLEER. The CDR3 length is 13 residues. The DNA for the CDR3 is TGCGCCAGCAGCCTCCAGCTAAATTCACCCCTCCACTTT. Encoded protein: CASSLQLNSPLHF.

The table lists this clonotype with many counts. The chain employs TRBV2 and TRBJ2-7; D is unclear. Germline CDR1 SNHLY, CDR2 FYNNEI. CDR3 length: 13 amino acids. The ends were cut back, 3 bases at V and 3 bases at J, with 9 bases in the middle. CDR3 region: CASSDRSVYEQYF. The CDR3 DNA reads TGTGCCAGCAGTGATCGGAGCGTCTACGAGCAGTACTTC.

This clonotype was recorded many times. The chain is built from TRBV7-9 and TRBJ2-2, with D perhaps matching TRBD1 (5 bases). The CDR3 runs to 16 residues. Per the germline V gene, CDR1 is SEHNR and CDR2 is FQNEAQ (reference sequence). V lost 5 bases and J lost 0, with 13 bases in between. The CDR3 protein is CASSTAGRANTGELFF. The CDR3, as DNA: TGTGCCAGCAGCACGGCCGGCAGGGCGAACACCGGGGAGCTGTTTTTT.

This clonotype was seen only a few times. The chain couples TRBV20-1 to TRBJ2-1; the match to TRBD2 covers 7 bases. With 6 bases clipped from V and 3 bases from J, the junction kept 11 bases outside the gene matches. From germline, CDR1 is DFQATT and CDR2 SNEGSKA (reference sequence). This CDR3 is built from 15 residues. The CDR3 region is CSALPPSGDYNEQFF. The CDR3 nucleotides read TGCAGTGCCCTGCCCCCTAGCGGTGACTACAATGAGCAGTTCTTC.

The rearrangement links TRBV6-1 to TRBJ1-1; 8 nucleotides match TRBD1. Unmatched junction bases numbered 9, after V lost 7 bases and J lost 5 bases. The germline V gene has CDR1 MNHNS and CDR2 SASEGT. CDR3 length: 14 residues. CDR3: CASIIGQGGTEAFF. CDR3 DNA: TGTGCCAGCATCATAGGACAGGGCGGAACTGAAGCTTTCTTT.

In the case of this clonotype: A much more abundant neighbour one base away suggests this may be a read error. The chain employs TRBV6-1 and TRBJ2-1, with D possibly being TRBD1 or TRBD2 (6 bases each). The germline CDR1 and CDR2 sequences are MNHNS and SASEGT. This CDR3 is built from 16 residues. Here the CDR3 reads CASSPTMGGLSNEQLF. The CDR3 region has the DNA TGTGCCAGCAGTCCAACCATGGGGGGCCTTTCCAATGAGCAGCTCTTC.

The chain employs TRBV29-1 and TRBJ1-4; 7 bases match TRBD1. Germline lookup yields CDR1 SQVTM and CDR2 ANQGSEA. There are 13 residues in the CDR3. The J segment lost 8 bases and the V segment lost 4 bases, leaving 7 bases of the junction unmatched. CDR3 sequence: CSVGQGRGEKLFF. In nucleotides, the CDR3 is TGCAGCGTTGGACAGGGCCGAGGGGAAAAACTGTTTTTT.

This clonotype has only a few counts. This chain uses TRBV20-1 with TRBJ1-4; D gene ambiguous. The CDR3 runs 15 residues. Trimming stripped 6 bases from V and 6 bases from J, with 20 bases between. Germline-derived CDR1 and CDR2 are DFQATT and SNEGSKA (reference sequence). CDR3 in amino acids: CSATTLGFRDEKLFF. Written as DNA, the CDR3 is TGCAGTGCCACAACCCTGGGATTTAGGGATGAAAAACTGTTTTTT.

This rearrangement joins TRBV28 to TRBJ2-1; 11 bases match TRBD2. The CDR3 runs 15 residues. The germline V gene has CDR1 MDHEN and CDR2 SYDVKM. J gave up 5 bases and V 5 bases, and 5 bases lay outside the gene matches. The chain's CDR3 is CASSPGLADDNEQFF. The DNA of the CDR3 is TGTGCCAGCAGTCCGGGACTAGCGGATGACAATGAGCAGTTCTTC.

The chain employs TRBV28 and TRBJ2-7, with 8 nucleotides matching TRBD1. The CDR3 runs 15 residues. J gave up 6 bases and V 2 bases, and 9 bases lay outside the gene matches. CDR1 and CDR2 from the germline V gene are MDHEN and SYDVKM. The DNA for the CDR3 is TGTGCCAGCAGTTTAGATCAGGGGGCCGTCGGCGAGCAGTACTTC. It yields the protein CASSLDQGAVGEQYF.

This clonotype has ten or more counts. This rearrangement joins TRBV5-1 to TRBJ2-5, with 7 nucleotides matching TRBD1. CDR1 is SGHRS, CDR2 YFSETQ, per germline. This CDR3 has 16 amino acids. J was trimmed by 2 bases and V by 3 bases; bases with no gene match: 10. The CDR3 bases are TGCGCCAGCAGCTACGTCCGGGACAGTCTTCAAGAGACCCAGTACTTC. Translated, it gives CASSYVRDSLQETQYF. Full variable domain (outside the CDR3, taken from reference TRBV5-1 and TRBJ2-5): KAGVTQTPRYLIKTRGQQVTLSCSPISGHRSVSWYQQTPGQGLQFLFEYFSETQRNKGNFPGRFSGRQFSNSRSEMNVSTLELGDSALYLCASSYVRDSLQETQYFGPGTRLLVL.

This clonotype has a count of ten or more. The chain joins TRBV18 to TRBJ2-5; D not certain. V lost 2 bases, J lost 5 bases, and 6 bases lay in between. The germline V gene encodes CDR1 KGHSH and CDR2 LQKENI. This CDR3 is 12 amino acids long. The CDR3 DNA is TGTGCCAGCTCACCATATAAGGAGACCCAGTACTTC. This gives the protein CASSPYKETQYF.

Ten or more counts support this clonotype. The chain carries TRBV20-1 and TRBJ2-7, with TRBD1 identical over 7 bases. V lost 6 bases, J lost 1 base, and 18 bases stayed unmatched. Germline-derived CDR1 and CDR2 are DFQATT and SNEGSKA (reference sequence). The CDR3 contains 17 residues. This chain's CDR3 is CSARRPVTGSKSYEQYF. The CDR3 DNA reads as TGCAGTGCGCGACGGCCGGTGACAGGGAGTAAATCCTACGAGCAGTACTTC.

Ten or more counts support this clonotype. This chain links TRBV10-2 with TRBJ1-3; no reliable D call. The CDR3 is 14 residues long. V shed 3 bases and J shed 0 bases, with 6 bases lying between them. Germline CDR1 WSHSY, CDR2 SAAADI. The CDR3 loop is CASSETASGNTIYF. CDR3 sequence (DNA): TGCGCCAGCAGTGAAACAGCCTCTGGAAACACCATATATTTT.

This chain connects TRBV7-9 to TRBJ1-4; 7 nucleotides match TRBD1. V dropped 4 bases and J dropped 12; count of bases not matched to a gene: 14. CDR1 and CDR2 from the germline V gene are SEHNR and FQNEAQ (reference sequence). The length of the CDR3 is 15 residues. The CDR3 loop reads CASSSGTVVTGELFF. The CDR3 nucleotides read TGTGCCAGCAGCTCGGGGACAGTCGTAACTGGGGAACTGTTTTTT.

The chain joins TRBV20-1 to TRBJ2-5; 9 nucleotides line up with TRBD2. This CDR3 has 15 residues. CDR1 and CDR2 from the germline V gene are DFQATT and SNEGSKA (reference sequence). The junction had 9 bases not matched to a gene; V was cut back by 6 bases and J by 1 base. The CDR3 sequence: CSASRLAGAQETQYF. The CDR3 coding sequence is TGCAGTGCCTCACGTTTAGCGGGAGCCCAAGAGACCCAGTACTTC.

This clonotype was detected a few times. This chain connects TRBV6-2 or TRBV6-3 to TRBJ2-2; D remains ambiguous. The V end was cut by 6 bases, the J end by 2 bases, with 19 bases between. CDR3 length: 17 residues. Germline loops: CDR1 MNHEY, CDR2 SVGEGT. The CDR3 DNA reads TGTGCCAGCAGACTAAGGTCTGGCGGCATAAACACCGGGGAGCTGTTTTTT. Translation gives CASRLRSGGINTGELFF.

This clonotype was found many times. The genes are TRBV7-9 and TRBJ2-2; 8 bases agree with TRBD1. The CDR3 runs 14 residues. From germline, CDR1 is SEHNR and CDR2 FQNEAQ (reference sequence). V gave up 10 bases and J gave up 4 bases; unmatched junction bases: 8. This CDR3 is CAIPDRDVTGELFF. CDR3 nucleotide sequence: TGTGCCATACCGGACAGGGACGTCACCGGGGAGCTGTTTTTT.

This chain joins TRBV28 and TRBJ1-1, with D unresolved. The CDR3 extends over 14 amino acids. Trimming shortened V by 7 bases and J by 5 bases, and 17 bases separated the two germline ends. Germline values: CDR1 MDHEN, CDR2 SYDVKM. The chain's CDR3 is CASIRAASGTEAFF. The CDR3 nucleotides read TGTGCCAGCATCCGGGCCGCCTCCGGGACTGAAGCTTTCTTT.

This clonotype showed up many times. The CDR3 nucleotides are TGTGCCAGCAGTTCCCGGGACGCCAAAAACATTCAGTACTTC. Its protein is CASSSRDAKNIQYF. V usage is TRBV12-3 or TRBV12-4 and J usage is TRBJ2-4; D may be TRBD1 or TRBD2 (5 bases each). V dropped 4 bases and J dropped 1 base, with 8 bases sitting between them. The CDR3 has 14 residues.

The rearrangement links TRBV5-3 to TRBJ2-7; a possible D gene is TRBD2 (6 bases). TRBV5-3 is placed among ORFs of uncertain function. The CDR3 consists of 12 residues. CDR3 bases: TGTGCAGTGGGCCACAGTCGGGAGGAGCAGTACTTC. Amino acids: CAVGHSREEQYF.

V and J are TRBV13 and TRBJ2-3; 10 bases map to TRBD2. CDR1 PRHDT and CDR2 FYEKMQ come from the germline V gene (reference sequence). The CDR3 has 18 residues. Losses at the gene ends were 5 bases for V and 2 bases for J; bases not matched to a gene: 13. CDR3 amino acids: CASSHVTGSGRATDTQYF. DNA for the CDR3: TGTGCCAGCAGCCACGTAACGGGGAGCGGGAGGGCCACAGATACGCAGTATTTT.

This clonotype turned up a few times. The V and J genes are TRBV28 and TRBJ2-5; 8 bases line up with TRBD1. This CDR3 has 14 amino acids. Germline-derived CDR1 and CDR2 are MDHEN and SYDVKM. V shed 8 bases, J shed 3 bases, and the junction held 8 bases outside the gene matches. As DNA, the CDR3 is TGTGCCAGCTTGTCCGGGACAGGTGAAGAGACCCAGTACTTC. It specifies CASLSGTGEETQYF.

This clonotype was detected ten times or more. This sequence joins TRBV6-2 or TRBV6-3 and TRBJ2-7; D is unresolved. The V end was cut by 2 bases, the J end by 4 bases, with 12 bases between. Germline V gene data show CDR1 as MNHEY and CDR2 as SVGEGT. The CDR3 length is 14 residues. CDR3 bases: TGTGCCAGCAGTTACGGAAGGGTTCAATACGAGCAGTACTTC. Translating gives CASSYGRVQYEQYF.

The rearrangement uses TRBV28 and TRBJ1-2, with 12 bases that match TRBD1. CDR3 size: 16 residues. The V and J ends lost 4 bases and 4 bases, in that order; junction bases with no gene match: 7. Per the germline V gene, CDR1 is MDHEN and CDR2 is SYDVKM. CDR3 in DNA: TGTGCCAGCAGTTCCGGGACAGGGGGCGCAGGCTATGGCTACACCTTC. As protein: CASSSGTGGAGYGYTF.

This clonotype appeared a few times. This chain connects TRBV12-3 or TRBV12-4 to TRBJ1-1, with D perhaps matching TRBD1 (6 bases). Trimming removed 5 bases at V and 10 bases at J, with 23 bases between. The CDR3 is 15 amino acids. The CDR3 is CASSRRRGAGLGAFF. CDR3 nucleotide sequence: TGTGCCAGCAGTAGACGGAGGGGGGCGGGATTGGGAGCTTTCTTT.

The V call is TRBV20-1, the J call TRBJ1-5; D not certain. The V and J ends lost 2 bases and 5 bases respectively, with 19 bases between them. The CDR3 extends over 16 amino acids. CDR1 is DFQATT and CDR2 is SNEGSKA in the germline V gene (reference sequence). CDR3 sequence reads: CSARRRSDRSDQPQHF. DNA for the CDR3: TGCAGTGCTAGACGCAGGTCGGATCGGAGCGATCAGCCCCAGCATTTT.

This clonotype was detected a few times. The chain combines TRBV7-8 with TRBJ1-1, with D unclear. V gave up 0 bases and J gave up 5 bases, with 13 bases separating them. Germline assignment: CDR1 SGHVS and CDR2 FQNEAQ. The CDR3 is made up of 15 amino acids. CDR3: CASSLAQRGPTEAFF. CDR3 DNA sequence: TGTGCCAGCAGCTTAGCTCAGCGCGGACCGACTGAAGCTTTCTTT.

The V and J genes are TRBV5-1 and TRBJ2-1; tentatively, D is TRBD1 (5 bases). The CDR3 sequence is 14 residues long. Trimming cost V 2 bases and J 7 bases, with 13 bases left between them. The germline CDR1 and CDR2 sequences are SGHRS and YFSETQ. CDR3: CASSFQGRANEQFF. The CDR3 DNA follows: TGCGCCAGCAGCTTTCAGGGCAGGGCTAATGAGCAGTTCTTC.

This chain connects TRBV4-1 to TRBJ2-1; 8 bases fit TRBD1. The V gene's germline CDR1 is MGHRA and CDR2 YSYEKL. The CDR3 length is 16 residues. V dropped 5 bases and J dropped 7; count of bases not matched to a gene: 13. The CDR3 loop is CASSMWVGQGRNEQFF. The CDR3 DNA reads as TGCGCCAGCAGCATGTGGGTCGGACAGGGTCGTAATGAGCAGTTCTTC.